The clone carrying this T cell receptor (beta chain) occurred once. TCRdb's table, derived via immunoSEQ multiplex PCR, lists solely in-frame clones and lacks some. The table shows approximately 32,000 clones, with roughly four fifths occurring only once. These data are taken from a study of pediatric ulcerative colitis. This CDR3 contains 13 residues. The V gene lost 6 bases and the J gene lost 3 bases, with 9 bases spanning the gap. Per germline, CDR1 MNHNY and CDR2 SVGAGI (reference sequence). V gene TRBV6-6 combines with J gene TRBJ2-1; D is unresolved. The sequenced sample was blood. The clonotype was recovered from a boy younger than 18 with severe ulcerative colitis. The CDR3 reads CASREFGYNEQFF. CDR3 DNA sequence: TGTGCCAGCAGGGAGTTCGGCTACAATGAGCAGTTCTTC.